This is a list of T cell receptor beta chains from one sample in a study of shared clonotypes between healthy human individuals. Data came from immunoSEQ multiplex PCR; TCRdb stores just in-frame clones and leaves some out. The sample holds about 2.3 million clones, 85% to 95% seen once. The sequencing input was naive CD4+ T cells from PBMCs. These receptors were obtained from a man between 18 and 35 years old in good health. Some clones in this sample may be carry-over from other donors' samples. Each CDR3 is given with its conserved first and last residue. Fields, in order: V gene, clone size, D gene, CDR3 protein. A D gene is named only where the DNA matches it firmly. The size entry is marked missing in some rows and otherwise reads once, few, many or a size class.

v_call: TRBV28; clone_size: .; d_call: .; cdr3_aa: CASSSLGRGYGYTF
v_call: TRBV2; clone_size: .; d_call: .; cdr3_aa: CASSVRKGTQTEGTQYF
v_call: TRBV5-1; clone_size: .; d_call: .; cdr3_aa: CASSLGDRHTGELFF
v_call: TRBV9; clone_size: .; d_call: .; cdr3_aa: CASSPSGTYYGYTF
v_call: TRBV4-2; clone_size: .; d_call: TRBD2; cdr3_aa: CASSQNLAGVTDTQYF
v_call: TRBV5-8; clone_size: .; d_call: TRBD1; cdr3_aa: CASSPRQGAYEQYF
v_call: TRBV18; clone_size: .; d_call: .; cdr3_aa: CASSPRTADTGELFF
v_call: TRBV28; clone_size: .; d_call: .; cdr3_aa: CASSPKVGLRQPQHF
v_call: TRBV30; clone_size: once; d_call: .; cdr3_aa: CALRENSYEQYF
v_call: TRBV5-1; clone_size: .; d_call: .; cdr3_aa: CASSLGDTDTQYF
v_call: TRBV29-1; clone_size: once; d_call: TRBD2; cdr3_aa: CSVGGRGDTQYF
v_call: TRBV7-2; clone_size: .; d_call: .; cdr3_aa: CASSLEAGEKLFF
v_call: TRBV11-2; clone_size: .; d_call: TRBD1; cdr3_aa: CASSGRQGPDTEQFF
v_call: TRBV18; clone_size: .; d_call: TRBD1; cdr3_aa: CASSRQGAQGEAFF
v_call: TRBV9; clone_size: .; d_call: .; cdr3_aa: CASAIDHTGELFF
v_call: TRBV6-1; clone_size: .; d_call: .; cdr3_aa: CASSDARNPARNEQFF
v_call: TRBV27; clone_size: .; d_call: TRBD2; cdr3_aa: CASRVTLAASYEQYF
v_call: TRBV14; clone_size: .; d_call: .; cdr3_aa: CASSQGIREGSYGYTF
v_call: TRBV6-6; clone_size: .; d_call: TRBD1; cdr3_aa: CASGRQGANTEAFF
v_call: TRBV4-3; clone_size: .; d_call: .; cdr3_aa: CASSQTGANTDTQYF
v_call: TRBV25-1; clone_size: .; d_call: TRBD1; cdr3_aa: CASSETGGKNTGELFF
v_call: TRBV28; clone_size: .; d_call: .; cdr3_aa: CASSLVGRALTDYEQYF